This TCR beta chain was identified in a study of blood T cell repertoires in COVID-19. Study at large: Both acute and convalescent COVID-19 samples were obtained from the United States, Italy and Spain. The cDNA or gDNA used as material had been derived from T cells, B-cell-depleted T cells, or PBMCs.

This clone came up once. Germline is not matched at one junction end, which may reflect a read error. Original handling: Amplifying reference gene primers gave estimates of nucleated cell counts. This table comes from immunoSEQ multiplex PCR, and its TCRdb copy is limited to in-frame clones, with some not included. For V, J and clone size, that table is used; D and trimming come from the DNA. Of 350,000 or so clones listed, nearly 90% were seen once; the top ten hold 6.5%. In germline, CDR1 is MNHEY, CDR2 SVGEGT. The CDR3 is made up of 18 amino acids. The specimen sequenced was peripheral blood. The chain recombines TRBV6-2 or TRBV6-3 with TRBJ1-3; weak D call: TRBD1 (5 bases). This TCR was sampled from a man younger than 35 with active or convalescent COVID-19. For the CDR3, the DNA is TGTGCCAGCAATTACCAAGGCGGGGCACCTAAGCCTGGAAACACCATATATTTT. Translating gives CASNYQGGAPKPGNTIYF.